This T cell receptor (beta chain) was found in a study of beta chain features in type 1 diabetes. Study conclusions and caveats: The naive, central memory and Treg TCRB repertoires of patients appeared to be more similar to one another than those of healthy donors.

CDR3 size: 14 residues. CDR1 and CDR2 (germline): SGHRS, YFSETQ. The J segment lost 2 bases and the V segment lost 3 bases, leaving 4 bases of the junction unmatched. At least ten counts were recorded for this clone. Its matching antigen is unknown. Other DNA sequences in the sample encode the same CDR3. The sequenced template was cDNA made from the entire isolated RNA. Sequenced by immunoSEQ multiplex PCR; TCRdb stores in-frame clones only, minus some. The profile shows a few hundred thousand clones, around 15% of them singletons. Sequencing input: central memory CD4+ T cells from blood. The genes are TRBV5-1 and TRBJ1-1; TRBD1 matches at 7 bases. The receptor was derived from a man aged 25 to 40 in good health. CDR3 sequence: CASSWRQGNTEAFF. For the CDR3, the DNA is TGCGCCAGCAGCTGGAGACAGGGTAACACTGAAGCTTTCTTT.